This is a list of T cell receptor beta chains from one sample in a study of OX40 agonist ivuxolimab in advanced cancers. Produced via immunoSEQ multiplex PCR; TCRdb's table is partial and in-frame only. The sample has more than 45,000 clones; approximately 81% are singletons. This sample comprised CD4+ or CD8+ T cells sorted from blood, obtained in a trial of the OX40 agonist ivuxolimab. The receptors come from an adult with an advanced solid tumor such as melanoma, head and neck, liver or kidney cancer. Both conserved end residues are part of each CDR3. D genes are given only for firm matches. A clone size is listed for some rows: how often the clone was seen (once, few, many), or a class if it is expanded.

j_call,clone_size,v_call,d_call,cdr3_aa,cdr3_nt
TRBJ1-1,-,TRBV2,-,CASSEALGGNTEAFF,TGTGCCAGCAGTGAAGCCTTAGGGGGTAACACTGAAGCTTTCTTT
TRBJ2-3,-,TRBV4-1,TRBD2,CASSQEVRAGGPIGGQYF,TGCGCCAGCAGCCAAGAGGTGAGAGCGGGAGGGCCAATTGGGGGGCAGTATTTT
TRBJ1-1,many,TRBV7-2,TRBD1,CASSPGTVTEAFF,TGTGCCAGCAGCCCAGGGACAGTCACTGAAGCTTTCTTT
TRBJ1-6,-,TRBV30,TRBD1,CAWNSGTGSSSPLHF,TGTGCCTGGAATTCCGGGACAGGGAGTTCTTCACCCCTCCACTTT
TRBJ2-1,once,TRBV7-8,-,CASSPIVGINEQFF,TGTGCCAGCAGCCCTATTGTCGGAATAAATGAGCAGTTCTTC
TRBJ2-3,-,TRBV5-4,TRBD1,CASSGDAGGTDTQYF,TGTGCCAGCAGCGGGGACGCAGGGGGTACAGATACGCAGTATTTT
TRBJ2-2,-,TRBV7-7,-,CASSLDLSGELFF,TGTGCTAGCAGCTTAGATCTATCCGGGGAGCTGTTTTTT
TRBJ2-2,-,TRBV4-3,TRBD2,CASSQDLGEGTGELFF,TGCGCCAGCAGCCAAGATCTAGGGGAGGGGACCGGGGAGCTGTTTTTT
TRBJ2-7,-,TRBV5-8,TRBD2,CASKRTLLAGRREQYF,TGTGCCAGCAAACGGACGCTGCTAGCGGGACGGCGCGAGCAGTACTTC
TRBJ2-1,-,TRBV6-5,-,CASSPGTQTSDEQFF,TGTGCCAGCAGCCCCGGGACCCAAACTTCGGATGAGCAGTTCTTC
TRBJ1-3,-,TRBV27,-,CASSVDRDSGNTIYF,TGTGCCAGCAGCGTAGACAGAGACTCTGGAAACACCATATATTTT
TRBJ2-7,-,TRBV23-1,-,CASSQSSPATLDSYEQYF,TGCGCCAGCAGTCAATCGAGTCCGGCGACCCTGGACAGTTACGAGCAGTACTTC
TRBJ2-2,-,TRBV19,-,CASSIWGGSPTGELFF,TGTGCCAGTAGTATATGGGGTGGCAGTCCTACCGGGGAGCTGTTTTTT
TRBJ2-7,-,TRBV7-2,-,CASSFGFRYEQYF,TGTGCCAGCAGCTTCGGATTTCGGTACGAGCAGTACTTC
TRBJ1-4,-,TRBV5-8,-,CASRATRTNEKLFF,TGTGCCAGCAGAGCTACTCGGACTAATGAAAAACTGTTTTTT
TRBJ2-7,-,TRBV5-4,-,CASSLAPTGEEQYF,TGTGCCAGCAGCTTGGCCCCAACGGGAGAGGAGCAGTACTTC
TRBJ1-4,-,TRBV30,TRBD1,CAWSVRRGREKLFF,TGTGCCTGGAGTGTACGCAGGGGGCGGGAAAAACTGTTTTTT
TRBJ1-3,once,TRBV7-8,-,CASSSRDISGNTIYF,TGTGCCAGCAGCTCCCGGGACATTTCTGGAAACACCATATATTTT
TRBJ2-3,few,TRBV7-2,TRBD2,CASSSTSGRPTDTQYF,TGTGCCAGCAGCTCAACTAGCGGGAGGCCCACAGATACGCAGTATTTT
TRBJ2-7,-,TRBV11-2,-,CASREASYEQYF,TGTGCCAGCCGAGAGGCCTCCTACGAGCAGTACTTC
TRBJ2-1,-,TRBV5-1,TRBD2,CASSPGTSGRAPAYNEQFF,TGCGCCAGCAGCCCCGGGACTAGCGGGAGGGCGCCAGCCTACAATGAGCAGTTCTTC
TRBJ1-5,-,TRBV6-4,-,CASSDSSTGPQHF,TGTGCCAGCAGTGACTCGTCGACAGGGCCCCAGCATTTT
TRBJ1-1,-,TRBV7-9,-,CASSSEGSLNTEAFF,TGTGCCAGCAGCTCGGAGGGGAGCTTGAACACTGAAGCTTTCTTT
TRBJ2-1,once,TRBV11-3,-,CASSLDCGLFQGSEQFF,TGTGCCAGCAGCTTAGATTGTGGATTATTCCAGGGGTCTGAGCAGTTCTTC
TRBJ2-5,-,TRBV28,TRBD1,CASSFYGTVEGETQYF,TGTGCCAGCAGTTTTTATGGGACAGTAGAGGGAGAGACCCAGTACTTC
TRBJ2-1,-,TRBV28,-,CASSQNLPSAEQFF,TGTGCCAGCAGTCAGAACTTACCAAGCGCGGAGCAGTTCTTC
TRBJ1-4,-,TRBV6-1,TRBD1,CASSERTGVKEKLFF,TGTGCCAGCAGTGAAAGGACAGGGGTGAAGGAAAAACTGTTTTTT
TRBJ2-7,-,TRBV9,-,CASSSRGGYEQYF,TGTGCCAGCAGCTCCCGAGGAGGCTACGAGCAGTACTTC
TRBJ2-1,-,TRBV5-6,-,CASSLGAGFPYNEQFF,TGTGCCAGCAGCTTGGGTGCAGGCTTCCCCTACAATGAGCAGTTCTTC
TRBJ2-1,-,TRBV6-5,-,CASSGSSYNEQFF,TGTGCCAGTAGCGGCAGCTCCTACAATGAGCAGTTCTTC
TRBJ2-7,-,TRBV7-2,TRBD2,CASSWTSGGGAYEQYF,TGTGCCAGCAGCTGGACTAGCGGGGGGGGAGCCTACGAGCAGTACTTC
TRBJ1-4,-,TRBV28,-,CASSFGAGSNEKLFF,TGTGCCAGCAGTTTTGGGGCAGGGTCTAATGAAAAACTGTTTTTT
TRBJ2-5,-,TRBV7-9,-,CASSLVQGLQETQYF,TGTGCCAGCAGCTTAGTCCAGGGTCTACAAGAGACCCAGTACTTC
TRBJ2-5,-,TRBV30,-,CAWTPGVQETQYF,TGTGCCTGGACCCCCGGAGTCCAAGAGACCCAGTACTTC
TRBJ2-1,-,TRBV11-1,-,CASSSYRGQFF,TGTGCCAGCAGCTCATACCGGGGGCAGTTCTTC
TRBJ2-1,-,TRBV27,-,CASSYGLADEQFF,TGTGCCAGCAGCTATGGTTTGGCCGATGAGCAGTTCTTC
TRBJ2-2,-,TRBV27,TRBD1,CASSLGQGWTGELFF,TGTGCCAGCAGTTTAGGACAGGGTTGGACCGGGGAGCTGTTTTTT
TRBJ1-3,-,TRBV6-5,-,CASSYSLGANTIYF,TGTGCCAGCAGTTACTCGTTGGGGGCAAACACCATATATTTT
TRBJ2-7,-,TRBV19,TRBD1,CASSIGTGVIYEQYF,TGTGCCAGTAGTATAGGGACAGGGGTTATCTACGAGCAGTACTTC
TRBJ1-2,-,TRBV21-1,-,CASSKTRAGTNYGYTF,TGTGCCAGCAGCAAAACTCGCGCCGGAACTAACTATGGCTACACCTTC
TRBJ2-5,-,TRBV27,TRBD2,CASSLGGGAQETQYF,TGTGCCAGCAGTTTAGGGGGAGGGGCCCAGGAGACCCAGTACTTC
TRBJ1-1,-,TRBV6-4,-,CASSRMENTEAFF,TGTGCCAGCAGCAGGATGGAGAACACTGAAGCTTTCTTT
TRBJ2-7,-,TRBV5-6,-,CASSFAPSNEQYF,TGTGCCAGCAGCTTCGCCCCCAGCAACGAGCAGTACTTC
TRBJ2-1,-,TRBV28,TRBD2,CASSLAGGLPTYSSYNEQFF,TGTGCCAGCAGTTTGGCGGGAGGGCTCCCCACCTACAGCTCCTACAATGAGCAGTTCTTC
TRBJ2-5,-,TRBV2,-,CASSLAGGGETQYF,TGTGCCAGCTCCCTGGCAGGTGGGGGGGAGACCCAGTACTTC